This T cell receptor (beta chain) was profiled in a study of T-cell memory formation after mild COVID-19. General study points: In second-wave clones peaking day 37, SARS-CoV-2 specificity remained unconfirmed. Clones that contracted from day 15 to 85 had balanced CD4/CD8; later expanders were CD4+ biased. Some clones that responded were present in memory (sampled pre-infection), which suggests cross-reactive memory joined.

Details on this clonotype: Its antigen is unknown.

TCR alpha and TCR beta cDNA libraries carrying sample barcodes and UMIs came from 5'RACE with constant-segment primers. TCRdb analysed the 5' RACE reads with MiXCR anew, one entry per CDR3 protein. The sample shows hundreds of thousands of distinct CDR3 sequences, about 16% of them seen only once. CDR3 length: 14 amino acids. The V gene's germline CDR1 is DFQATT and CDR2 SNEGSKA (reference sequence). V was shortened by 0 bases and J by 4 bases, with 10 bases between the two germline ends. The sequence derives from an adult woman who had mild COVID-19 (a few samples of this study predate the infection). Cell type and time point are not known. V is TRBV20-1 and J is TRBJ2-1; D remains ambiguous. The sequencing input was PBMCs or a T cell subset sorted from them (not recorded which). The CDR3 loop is CSARDGQRYNEQFF. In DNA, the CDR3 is TGCAGTGCTAGAGACGGGCAGAGATACAATGAGCAGTTCTTC.